This T cell receptor beta chain was retrieved from a study of blood T cells in healthy people across ages. A note on this clonotype: A much larger clone lies one base from this, so it may be a read error.

The use of a sample-barcoded 5' primer and a J-beta primer mix characterized a second PCR of about 6 to 11 cycles. From the 5' RACE reads, TCRdb called clonotypes with MiXCR, one entry per CDR3 protein. The data show hundreds of thousands of distinct CDR3 sequences, under 55% seen once. CDR1 SGHDN and CDR2 FVKESK come from the germline V gene. This CDR3 is built from 15 residues. This sequence originates from a man aged 60-69 years in good health. J is TRBJ1-2 and V is TRBV14; D might be TRBD1 (6 bases). Sequences were obtained from blood. CDR3 sequence: CASSPPGQTTYGHTF. DNA for the CDR3: TGTGCCAGCAGCCCACCCGGACAGACAACCTATGGCCACACCTTC.